What follows are 20 T cell receptor beta chains derived from one specimen sequenced in a study of cytomegalovirus exposure and HLA in healthy donors. Clones were sequenced by immunoSEQ multiplex PCR, and TCRdb holds only the in-frame ones, with some missing. The table records tens of thousands of clones, roughly 94% of them present only once. The sample was PBMCs. The receptors here all came from a woman aged 18-30 years in good health and CMV-seropositive.

This chain connects TRBV7-2 to TRBJ1-6; D unresolved. V lost 5 bases, J lost 5 bases, and 13 bases lay in between. The germline CDR1 and CDR2 sequences are SGHTA and FQGNSA. The CDR3 has 15 residues. In DNA, the CDR3 is TGTGCCAGCAGCAGAAAAACAGATCATAATTCACCCCTCCACTTT. Its protein is CASSRKTDHNSPLHF.

The chain uses TRBV4-2 and TRBJ2-1; 14 bases are shared with TRBD2. The V and J ends lost 3 bases and 7 bases, in that order; junction bases with no gene match: 8. CDR1 is LGHNA and CDR2 is YNFKEQ in the germline V gene. This CDR3 is 17 amino acids long. CDR3 DNA sequence: TGTGCCAGCAGCCACGCAGCCGGGACTAGCGGGGGAAATGAGCAGTTCTTC. It specifies CASSHAAGTSGGNEQFF.

CDR3 loop: CSADLLGSGTQYF. CDR3 DNA: TGCAGCGCAGATCTCCTAGGATCGGGGACCCAGTACTTC. The chain links TRBV29-1 to TRBJ2-5; D not certain. V was trimmed by 7 bases and J by 7 bases, leaving 19 bases between them. Germline lookup yields CDR1 SQVTM and CDR2 ANQGSEA. There are 13 residues in the CDR3.

This clone showed up just once. The CDR3 protein is CAISGGQPYEQYF. DNA of the CDR3: TGTGCCATCAGTGGGGGACAGCCCTACGAGCAGTACTTC. The chain employs TRBV10-3 and TRBJ2-7; 7 bases are a match to TRBD1. Germline lookup yields CDR1 ENHRY and CDR2 SYGVKD. V dropped 4 bases and J dropped 2; count of bases not matched to a gene: 2. The CDR3 is 13 amino acids.

This chain joins TRBV5-8 and TRBJ2-7; 9 nucleotides line up with TRBD1. Unmatched junction bases numbered 9, after V lost 4 bases and J lost 4 bases. Germline V gene sequence: CDR1 SGHTS, CDR2 YDEGEE. The length of the CDR3 is 15 residues. CDR3 in amino acids: CASSTPGQGHYEQYF. Written as DNA, the CDR3 is TGTGCCAGCAGCACGCCGGGACAGGGCCATTACGAGCAGTACTTC.

The rearrangement uses TRBV6-5 and TRBJ2-2, with D maybe TRBD1 (5 bases). The CDR3 spans 14 residues. CDR1 is MNHEY and CDR2 is SVGAGI in the germline V gene. With 7 bases removed from V and 4 bases from J, the gap between germline ends came to 13 bases. CDR3 sequence: CASTAGSVTGELFF. CDR3 coding DNA: TGTGCCAGCACAGCAGGGTCGGTCACCGGGGAGCTGTTTTTT.

V and J are TRBV30 and TRBJ2-7, with a weak D call TRBD1 (6 bases). In germline, CDR1 is GTSNPN, CDR2 SVGIG (reference sequence). This CDR3 has 11 amino acids. The germline V and J ends were trimmed by 3 bases and 6 bases, with 9 bases remaining between them. The CDR3 spells CAWRGAVEQYF. The CDR3 DNA is TGTGCCTGGAGGGGGGCGGTCGAGCAGTACTTC.

The chain employs TRBV7-7 and TRBJ1-4, with 8 bases that match TRBD1. The V segment lost 4 bases and the J segment 10 bases; nucleotides outside the gene matches: 5. The germline gives CDR1 SSHAT, CDR2 FNYEAQ (reference sequence). This CDR3 spans 13 amino acids. The CDR3 is CASSSGQGGKLFF. CDR3 sequence (DNA): TGTGCCAGCAGCTCCGGACAGGGCGGAAAACTGTTTTTT.

The chain uses TRBV19 and TRBJ1-2; possibly TRBD1 for D (5 bases). Germline V gene data show CDR1 as LNHDA and CDR2 as SQIVND (reference sequence). Trimming cost V 3 bases and J 3 bases, with 8 bases left between them. CDR3 length: 13 residues. CDR3 protein: CASSIGRDYGYTF. The CDR3 DNA reads TGTGCCAGTAGTATCGGCAGGGACTATGGCTACACCTTC.

The genes are TRBV30 and TRBJ2-7; D remains unclear. Germline V lookup: CDR1 GTSNPN, CDR2 SVGIG (reference sequence). The CDR3 runs 11 residues. Trimming removed 4 bases from V and 4 bases from J, with 8 bases in between. CDR3 protein: CAWTGPYEQYF. Written as DNA, the CDR3 is TGTGCCTGGACTGGGCCGTACGAGCAGTACTTC.

This rearrangement joins TRBV5-1 to TRBJ2-7; 9 nucleotides match TRBD2. Germline loops: CDR1 SGHRS, CDR2 YFSETQ. This CDR3 is 16 amino acids long. V dropped 4 bases and J dropped 3; count of bases not matched to a gene: 11. The CDR3, as DNA: TGCGCCAGCAGCCCCGCAAGAGCGGGAGGTTTCTACGAGCAGTACTTC. The encoded protein is CASSPARAGGFYEQYF.

This clone was seen only once. The chain carries TRBV27 and TRBJ2-5; possibly TRBD1 for D (5 bases). Trimming pared 7 bases from V and 2 bases from J, leaving 20 bases between. The V gene's germline CDR1 is MNHEY and CDR2 SMNVEV (reference sequence). The CDR3 consists of 16 residues. The CDR3 sequence: CASTSVGAVLQETQYF. CDR3 coding DNA: TGTGCCAGCACCTCGGTAGGGGCCGTCTTACAAGAGACCCAGTACTTC.

The CDR3 DNA reads TGTGCCAGCAGCGGGACAGGGGGGTACAATGAGCAGTTCTTC. Amino acid sequence: CASSGTGGYNEQFF. This chain joins TRBV6-5 and TRBJ2-1, with 11 nucleotides matching TRBD1. The germline V gene encodes CDR1 MNHEY and CDR2 SVGAGI. This CDR3 has 14 residues. Trimming at V came to 6 bases and at J to 4 bases, leaving 2 bases not matched to a gene.

The chain links TRBV2 to TRBJ2-6; D not resolved. Germline CDR1 and CDR2: SNHLY and FYNNEI. V was shortened by 7 bases and J by 4 bases, with 11 bases between the two germline ends. The CDR3 loop spans 14 amino acids. CDR3 DNA: TGTGCCAGCATAAGCCTATCCGGGGCCAACGTCCTGACTTTC. The encoded protein is CASISLSGANVLTF.

The chain employs TRBV21-1 and TRBJ1-2; TRBD1, the table's D call, lacks a check against the DNA. TRBV21-1 is classified as a pseudogene. The CDR3 covers 15 residues. CDR3 DNA sequence: TGTGCCAGCAGCCCCCGGGACAGGGGCCGGTATGGCTACACCTTC. Protein product: CASSPRDRGRYGYTF.

The sample holds one count of this clone. The V and J genes are TRBV7-8 and TRBJ1-1, with a possible D match to TRBD1 (5 bases). V was pared by 5 bases and J by 5 bases, with 24 bases between. CDR3 length: 17 residues. Germline CDR1 SGHVS, CDR2 FQNEAQ. The CDR3 is CASSLHSPSGQGTEAFF. In DNA, the CDR3 is TGTGCCAGCAGCCTCCACAGCCCTAGCGGGCAGGGTACTGAAGCTTTCTTT.

The chain uses TRBV5-8 and TRBJ1-5; 11 bases are a match to TRBD1. The ends lost 4 bases at V and 10 bases at J; junction bases unmatched: 10. CDR3 length: 15 residues. Germline V gene sequence: CDR1 SGHTS, CDR2 YDEGEE. Written as DNA, the CDR3 is TGTGCCAGCAGCCAATTGGACAGGGGGCTTTACCCCCAGCATTTT. It codes for CASSQLDRGLYPQHF.

This chain connects TRBV10-3 to TRBJ2-6, with D perhaps TRBD1 (6 bases). V was cut by 3 bases and J by 0 bases, with 15 bases left in between. Germline lookup yields CDR1 ENHRY and CDR2 SYGVKD. The CDR3 is 18 amino acids. The CDR3 coding sequence is TGTGCCATCAGTGAAATGGACAGTTCCTTCTCTGGGGCCAACGTCCTGACTTTC. Its translation: CAISEMDSSFSGANVLTF.

This chain joins TRBV5-4 and TRBJ1-5; a possible D gene is TRBD1 (6 bases). The CDR3 is made up of 13 amino acids. The germline CDR1 and CDR2 sequences are SGHNT and YYREEE (reference sequence). The V and J ends lost 2 bases and 5 bases respectively, with 8 bases between them. The CDR3 spells CASSFEGDQPQHF. CDR3 coding DNA: TGTGCCAGCAGCTTCGAGGGGGATCAGCCCCAGCATTTT.

The V and J genes are TRBV19 and TRBJ1-5; perhaps TRBD1 as D (6 bases). V dropped 4 bases and J dropped 2 bases, with 15 bases sitting between them. The CDR3 is made up of 16 amino acids. Germline V CDR1 and CDR2: LNHDA, SQIVND (reference sequence). CDR3 sequence: CASSNWAGVGNQPQHF. The CDR3 nucleotides read TGTGCCAGTAGTAATTGGGCAGGGGTCGGCAATCAGCCCCAGCATTTT.